Listed below are T cell receptor beta chains from one sample, sequenced in a study of cytomegalovirus exposure and HLA in healthy donors. Sequencing used immunoSEQ multiplex PCR; TCRdb keeps in-frame clones, though not all of them. The table includes under 200,000 clones, about 80% detected once. The source material was PBMCs. The source is a woman between 45 and 60 years old in good health and CMV-seronegative. Each CDR3 is given with its conserved first and last residue. D genes are given only for firm matches. Clone size is given for some rows only: seen once, a few or many times, or a class if the clone is expanded.

- | TRBJ2-1 | 15 | TRBD2 | TRBV30 | CAWSVLTSVYNEQFF | TGTGCCTGGAGTGTCCTGACTAGCGTCTACAATGAGCAGTTCTTC
- | TRBJ2-7 | 15 | TRBD2 | TRBV7-3 | CASSPGSGRAGEQYF | TGTGCCAGCAGCCCAGGTAGCGGGAGGGCAGGCGAGCAGTACTTC
- | TRBJ2-1 | 16 | TRBD2 | TRBV28 | CASSLVTSGNYNEQFF | TGTGCCAGCAGTTTAGTGACTAGCGGCAACTACAATGAGCAGTTCTTC
- | TRBJ2-5 | 14 | TRBD1 | TRBV28 | CASSFPDRDETQYF | TGTGCCAGCAGTTTCCCGGACAGGGACGAGACCCAGTACTTC
- | TRBJ1-3 | 15 | - | TRBV7-2 | CASSFITGSGNTIYF | TGTGCCAGCAGCTTCATAACAGGCTCTGGAAACACCATATATTTT
few | TRBJ1-6 | 14 | - | TRBV19 | CASSIGVLNSPLHF | TGTGCCAGTAGTATCGGGGTCCTGAATTCACCCCTCCACTTT
- | TRBJ2-7 | 13 | TRBD1 | TRBV10-1 | CASSESRDSLKYF | TGTGCCAGCAGTGAGTCGAGGGACAGTCTAAAGTACTTC
- | TRBJ2-1 | 15 | TRBD2 | TRBV10-1 | CASSESPRGGDEQFF | TGCGCCAGCAGTGAGTCCCCGCGGGGGGGAGATGAGCAGTTCTTC
- | TRBJ2-7 | 14 | TRBD2 | TRBV4-2 | CASSRGTSSYEQYF | TGTGCCAGCAGCCGGGGGACTAGCTCCTACGAGCAGTACTTC
- | TRBJ1-2 | 10 | - | TRBV29-1 | CSVEAYGYTF | TGCAGCGTTGAGGCCTATGGCTACACCTTC
- | TRBJ1-4 | 13 | - | TRBV5-6 | CASSPGLNEKLFF | TGTGCCAGCAGCCCCGGTCTTAATGAAAAACTGTTTTTT
- | TRBJ2-2 | 17 | TRBD2 | TRBV11-3 | CASSGTQRGENTGELFF | TGTGCCAGCAGCGGGACACAGCGGGGGGAGAACACCGGGGAGCTGTTTTTT
- | TRBJ2-5 | 14 | - | TRBV18 | CASSPPGPVETQYF | TGTGCCAGCTCACCACCGGGCCCGGTAGAGACCCAGTACTTC
- | TRBJ2-7 | 14 | TRBD1 | TRBV7-2 | CASSLRQGPYEQYF | TGTGCCAGCAGCTTAAGACAGGGCCCCTACGAGCAGTACTTC
- | TRBJ2-1 | 15 | TRBD2 | TRBV7-2 | CASTPLGLADHEQFF | TGTGCCAGCACCCCTTTAGGACTAGCCGATCATGAGCAGTTCTTC
- | TRBJ2-1 | 13 | - | TRBV5-1 | CASSLGNMDEQFF | TGCGCCAGCAGCTTGGGCAACATGGATGAGCAGTTCTTC
- | TRBJ1-5 | 15 | TRBD1 | TRBV28 | CASSSRGQGNQPQHF | TGTGCCAGCAGTTCCCGGGGACAGGGGAATCAGCCCCAGCATTTT